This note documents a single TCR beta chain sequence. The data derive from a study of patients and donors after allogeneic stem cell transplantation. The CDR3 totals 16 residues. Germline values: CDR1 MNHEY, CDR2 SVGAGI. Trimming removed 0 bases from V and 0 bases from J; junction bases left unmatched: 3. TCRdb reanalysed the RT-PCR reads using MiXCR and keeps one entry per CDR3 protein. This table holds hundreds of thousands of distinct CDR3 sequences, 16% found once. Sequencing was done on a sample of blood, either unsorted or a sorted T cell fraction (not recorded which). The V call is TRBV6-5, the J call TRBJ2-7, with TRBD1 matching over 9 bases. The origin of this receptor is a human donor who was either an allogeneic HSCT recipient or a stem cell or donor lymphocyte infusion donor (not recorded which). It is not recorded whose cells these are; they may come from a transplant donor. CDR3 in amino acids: CASSYSTGGGSYEQYF. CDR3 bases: TGTGCCAGCAGTTACTCGACAGGGGGGGGCTCCTACGAGCAGTACTTC.